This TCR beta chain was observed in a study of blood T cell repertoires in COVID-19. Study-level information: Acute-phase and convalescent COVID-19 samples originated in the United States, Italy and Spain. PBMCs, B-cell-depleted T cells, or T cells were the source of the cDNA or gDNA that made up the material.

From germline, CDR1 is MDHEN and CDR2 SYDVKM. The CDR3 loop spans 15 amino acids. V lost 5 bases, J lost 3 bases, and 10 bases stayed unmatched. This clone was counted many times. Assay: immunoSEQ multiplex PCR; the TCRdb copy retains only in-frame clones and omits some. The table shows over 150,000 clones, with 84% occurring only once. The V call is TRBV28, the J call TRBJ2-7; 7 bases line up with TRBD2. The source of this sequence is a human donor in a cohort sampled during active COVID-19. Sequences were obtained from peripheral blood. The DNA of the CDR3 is TGTGCCAGCAGTCCATCCGGGACTAATCTCTACGAGCAGTACTTC. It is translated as CASSPSGTNLYEQYF.